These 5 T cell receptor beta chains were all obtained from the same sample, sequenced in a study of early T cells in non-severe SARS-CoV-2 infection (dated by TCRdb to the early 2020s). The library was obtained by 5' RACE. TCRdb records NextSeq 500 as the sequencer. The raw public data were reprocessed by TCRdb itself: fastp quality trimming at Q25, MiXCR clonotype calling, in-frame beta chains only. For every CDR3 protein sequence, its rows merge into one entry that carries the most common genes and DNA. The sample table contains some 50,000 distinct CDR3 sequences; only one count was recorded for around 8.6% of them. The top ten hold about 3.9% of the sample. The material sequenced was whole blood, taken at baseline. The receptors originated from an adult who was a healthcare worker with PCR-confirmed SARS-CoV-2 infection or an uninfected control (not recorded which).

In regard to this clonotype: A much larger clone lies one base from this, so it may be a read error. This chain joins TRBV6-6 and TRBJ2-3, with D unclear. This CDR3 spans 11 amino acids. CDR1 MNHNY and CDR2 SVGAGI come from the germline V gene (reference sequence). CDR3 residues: CASGYPDTQYF. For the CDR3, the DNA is TGTGCCAGCGGTTATCCAGATACGCAGTATTTT.

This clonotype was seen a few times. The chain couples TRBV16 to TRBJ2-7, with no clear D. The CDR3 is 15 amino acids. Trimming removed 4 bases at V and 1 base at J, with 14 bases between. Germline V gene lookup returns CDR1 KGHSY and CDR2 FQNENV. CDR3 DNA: TGTGCCAGCAGCCCGGTCGGGCAGGCGTCCTACGAGCAGTACTTC. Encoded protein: CASSPVGQASYEQYF.

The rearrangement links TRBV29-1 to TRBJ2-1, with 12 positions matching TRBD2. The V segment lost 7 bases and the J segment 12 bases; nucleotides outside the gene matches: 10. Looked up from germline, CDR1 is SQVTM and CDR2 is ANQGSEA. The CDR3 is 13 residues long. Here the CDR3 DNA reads TGCAGCGGTAGACTAGCGGGGGCCCTCTGGCAGTTCTTC. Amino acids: CSGRLAGALWQFF.

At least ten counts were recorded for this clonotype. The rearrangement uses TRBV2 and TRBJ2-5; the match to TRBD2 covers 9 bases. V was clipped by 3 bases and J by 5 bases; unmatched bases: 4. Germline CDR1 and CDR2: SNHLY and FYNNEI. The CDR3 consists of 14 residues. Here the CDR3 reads CASSDISGGETQYF. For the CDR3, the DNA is TGTGCCAGCAGTGATATAAGCGGGGGGGAGACCCAGTACTTC.

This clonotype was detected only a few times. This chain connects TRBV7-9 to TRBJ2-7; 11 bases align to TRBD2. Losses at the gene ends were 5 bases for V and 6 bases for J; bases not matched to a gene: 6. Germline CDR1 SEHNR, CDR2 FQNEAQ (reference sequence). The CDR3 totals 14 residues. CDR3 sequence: CASSPPGLAVEQYF. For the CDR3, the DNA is TGTGCCAGCAGCCCACCGGGACTAGCGGTCGAGCAGTACTTC.